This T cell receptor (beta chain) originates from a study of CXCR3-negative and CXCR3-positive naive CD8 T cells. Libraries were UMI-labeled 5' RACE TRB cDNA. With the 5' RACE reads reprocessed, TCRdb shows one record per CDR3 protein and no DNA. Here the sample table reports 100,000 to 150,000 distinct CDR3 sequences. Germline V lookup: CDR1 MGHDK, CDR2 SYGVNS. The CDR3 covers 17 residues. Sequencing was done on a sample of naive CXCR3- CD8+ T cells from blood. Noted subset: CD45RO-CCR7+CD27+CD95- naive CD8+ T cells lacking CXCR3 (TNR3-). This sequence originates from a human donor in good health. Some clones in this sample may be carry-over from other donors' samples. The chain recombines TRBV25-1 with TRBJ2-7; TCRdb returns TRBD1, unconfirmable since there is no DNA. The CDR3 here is CASSVGTGVPIHYEQYF.